The rows below give T cell receptor beta chains drawn from one sample of a study of T cell clonotyping in hematopoietic cell transplantation. TCRdb keeps only in-frame clones here, not all; method: immunoSEQ multiplex PCR. This sample has about 18,000 clones; roughly 82% occur once, and the top ten carry roughly 8%. This specimen consisted of peripheral blood mononuclear cells, obtained before stem cell transplant. Receptors originate from a man aged 50 or older with acute myeloid leukemia. Some clones in this sample may be carry-over from other donors' samples. Both conserved end residues are part of each CDR3. Each record gives: V gene, D gene, CDR3 length, clone size, J gene, CDR3 protein, CDR3 DNA. A D gene is named only where the DNA matches it firmly. Size is omitted from some rows. Given values are once, few, many or a class for expanded clones.

TRBV7-2	TRBD1	16	NA	TRBJ1-1	CASSPAGQVFFTEAFF	TGTGCCAGCAGCCCTGCAGGACAGGTTTTTTTCACTGAAGCTTTCTTT
TRBV19	NA	14	NA	TRBJ2-3	CASSWDKATDTQYF	TGTGCCAGTAGTTGGGACAAAGCCACAGATACGCAGTATTTT
TRBV6-5	NA	14	few	TRBJ1-4	CASRPISTNEKLFF	TGTGCCAGCAGACCTATTTCAACTAATGAAAAACTGTTTTTT
TRBV19	NA	13	once	TRBJ2-5	CASSGLTQETQYF	TGTGCCAGTAGTGGGCTCACCCAAGAGACCCAGTACTTC
TRBV7-2	NA	15	NA	TRBJ2-7	CASSLGTGAIYEQYF	TGTGCCAGCAGCTTAGGAACCGGGGCCATCTACGAGCAGTACTTC
TRBV11-2	NA	16	NA	TRBJ1-2	CASSFATGNRNYGYTF	TGTGCCAGCAGCTTCGCAACAGGGAATAGGAACTATGGCTACACCTTC
TRBV29-1	NA	18	NA	TRBJ1-1	CSVNHPPRGAKVNTEAFF	TGCAGCGTTAACCACCCCCCTCGGGGGGCGAAGGTGAACACTGAAGCTTTCTTT
TRBV6-5	TRBD1	14	NA	TRBJ1-2	CASSPGTGSYGYTF	TGTGCCAGCAGCCCCGGGACAGGGAGCTATGGCTACACCTTC
TRBV2	TRBD1	14	NA	TRBJ2-7	CARGGTASSYEQYF	TGTGCTAGAGGTGGGACAGCCTCCTCCTACGAGCAGTACTTC
TRBV7-2	NA	15	NA	TRBJ2-6	CASSQPGYGANVLTF	TGTGCCAGCAGCCAGCCCGGGTATGGGGCCAACGTCCTGACTTTC
TRBV9	TRBD2	17	NA	TRBJ2-2	CASSARGDIANTGELFF	TGTGCCAGCAGCGCGCGGGGGGACATTGCGAACACCGGGGAGCTGTTTTTT
TRBV5-1	NA	15	NA	TRBJ2-7	CASSLVSGQSYEQYF	TGCGCCAGCAGCTTGGTGTCAGGTCAATCCTACGAGCAGTACTTC
TRBV7-2	TRBD1	15	NA	TRBJ2-3	CASSEQGFRTDTQYF	TGTGCCAGCAGCGAACAGGGGTTCCGCACAGATACGCAGTATTTT
TRBV4-3	NA	15	NA	TRBJ1-1	CASSQSGTLNTEAFF	TGCGCCAGCAGCCAAAGTGGGACCTTGAACACTGAAGCTTTCTTT
TRBV7-2	NA	17	NA	TRBJ1-3	CASSPEAAAITGNTIYF	TGTGCCAGCAGCCCAGAGGCGGCAGCGATTACTGGAAACACCATATATTTT
TRBV6-1	TRBD1	15	NA	TRBJ2-7	CASSELPGQFYEQYF	TGTGCCAGCAGTGAACTCCCGGGACAGTTCTACGAGCAGTACTTC
TRBV7-9	NA	15	few	TRBJ2-2	CASSPEAVNTGELFF	TGTGCCAGCAGCCCAGAGGCGGTGAACACCGGGGAGCTGTTTTTT
TRBV29-1	NA	14	NA	TRBJ2-3	CSVELASFTDTQYF	TGCAGCGTTGAGCTAGCCTCATTCACAGATACGCAGTATTTT
TRBV19	TRBD1	14	NA	TRBJ1-2	CASSPGQGARGYTF	TGTGCCAGTAGTCCTGGACAGGGGGCGCGTGGCTACACCTTC
TRBV7-2	TRBD2	15	NA	TRBJ2-7	CASIGLAGGVYEQYF	TGTGCCAGCATCGGACTAGCGGGGGGGGTCTACGAGCAGTACTTC
TRBV19	TRBD1	17	NA	TRBJ2-7	CASSIDLRRTGHYEQYF	TGTGCCAGTAGTATAGATCTTCGGAGGACAGGGCACTACGAGCAGTACTTC
TRBV12-5	NA	13	NA	TRBJ1-1	CASGLGGGTEAFF	TGTGCTAGTGGTTTGGGGGGGGGAACTGAAGCTTTCTTT
TRBV19	NA	13	NA	TRBJ2-3	CASSYSPADTQYF	TGTGCCAGTAGTTACTCCCCCGCGGATACGCAGTATTTT
TRBV19	TRBD2	16	NA	TRBJ2-3	CASSPPLAGSTDTQYF	TGTGCCAGTAGTCCTCCTTTAGCGGGGAGCACAGATACGCAGTATTTT
TRBV9	TRBD2	18	NA	TRBJ2-1	CASSDPRAGGSAYNEQFF	TGTGCCAGCAGCGACCCCAGAGCGGGGGGGTCCGCCTACAATGAGCAGTTCTTC
TRBV7-3	NA	14	NA	TRBJ1-1	CASSPLGATTEAFF	TGTGCCAGCAGCCCGCTAGGGGCGACCACTGAAGCTTTCTTT
TRBV4-3	NA	14	NA	TRBJ1-5	CASSQGQGGQPQHF	TGCGCCAGCAGCCAAGGGCAGGGAGGACAGCCCCAGCATTTT
TRBV7-6	TRBD1	13	NA	TRBJ1-1	CASSLVTGGEAFF	TGTGCCAGCAGCTTAGTGACAGGGGGAGAAGCTTTCTTT
TRBV7-9	NA	12	NA	TRBJ2-7	CASSLGGSEQYF	TGTGCCAGCAGCTTAGGGGGCAGTGAGCAGTACTTC